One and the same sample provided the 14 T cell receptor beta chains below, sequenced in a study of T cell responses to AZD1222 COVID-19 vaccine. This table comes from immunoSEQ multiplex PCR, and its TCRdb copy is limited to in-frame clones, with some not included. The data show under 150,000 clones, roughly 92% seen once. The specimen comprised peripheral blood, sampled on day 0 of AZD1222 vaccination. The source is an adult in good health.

The CDR3 DNA sequence: TGTGCCAGCAGTTTAGAGGCGGAGCTGTTTTTT. This gives the protein CASSLEAELFF. The chain links TRBV12-3 or TRBV12-4 to TRBJ2-2, with unresolved D. The CDR3 totals 11 residues. Deletions cut 1 base from V and 10 bases from J, with 4 bases between.

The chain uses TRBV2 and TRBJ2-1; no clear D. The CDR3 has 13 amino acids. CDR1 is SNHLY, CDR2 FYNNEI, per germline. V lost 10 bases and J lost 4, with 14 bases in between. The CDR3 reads CATSRPEYNEQFF. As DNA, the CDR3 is TGTGCCACCTCAAGACCGGAGTACAATGAGCAGTTCTTC.

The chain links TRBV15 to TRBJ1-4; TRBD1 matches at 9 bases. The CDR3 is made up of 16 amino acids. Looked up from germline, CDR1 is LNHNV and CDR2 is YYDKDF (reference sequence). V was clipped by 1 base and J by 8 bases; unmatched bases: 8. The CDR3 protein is CATSRGTGGAKEKLFF. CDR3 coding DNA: TGTGCCACCAGCAGAGGTACAGGGGGCGCAAAAGAAAAACTGTTTTTT.

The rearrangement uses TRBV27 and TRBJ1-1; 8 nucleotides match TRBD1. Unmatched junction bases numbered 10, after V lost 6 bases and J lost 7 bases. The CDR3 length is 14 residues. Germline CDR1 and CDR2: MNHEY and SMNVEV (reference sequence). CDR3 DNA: TGTGCCAGCAGCCCCGACAGGGGTGTGGTTGAAGCTTTCTTT. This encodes CASSPDRGVVEAFF.

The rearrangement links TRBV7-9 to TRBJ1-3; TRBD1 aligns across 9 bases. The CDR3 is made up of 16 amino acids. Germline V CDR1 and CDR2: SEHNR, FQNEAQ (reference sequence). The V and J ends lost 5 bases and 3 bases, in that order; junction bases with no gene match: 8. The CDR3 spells CASSIGQGLHGNTIYF. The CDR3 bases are TGTGCCAGCAGCATTGGACAGGGGTTACATGGAAACACCATATATTTT.

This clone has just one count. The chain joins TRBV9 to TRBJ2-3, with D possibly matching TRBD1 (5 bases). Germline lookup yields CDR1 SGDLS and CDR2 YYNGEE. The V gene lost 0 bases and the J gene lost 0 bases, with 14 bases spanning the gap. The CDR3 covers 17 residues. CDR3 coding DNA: TGTGCCAGCAGCGTAGATAGGGGCGGCGCCAGCACAGATACGCAGTATTTT. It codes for CASSVDRGGASTDTQYF.

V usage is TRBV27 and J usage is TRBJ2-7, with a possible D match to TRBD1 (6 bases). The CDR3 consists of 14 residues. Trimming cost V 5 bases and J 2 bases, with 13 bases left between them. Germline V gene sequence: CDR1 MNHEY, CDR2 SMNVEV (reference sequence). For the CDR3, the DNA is TGTGCCAGCAGTCTCTTGGACAGTCCCTACGAGCAGTACTTC. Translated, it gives CASSLLDSPYEQYF.

CDR3 region: CATSDFYEQYF. The CDR3 bases are TGTGCCACCAGTGATTTCTACGAGCAGTACTTC. V usage is TRBV24-1 and J usage is TRBJ2-7; D remains ambiguous. CDR3 length: 11 residues. Per germline, CDR1 KGHDR and CDR2 SFDVKD. Trimming took off 1 base at V and 3 bases at J, with 0 bases between the two ends.

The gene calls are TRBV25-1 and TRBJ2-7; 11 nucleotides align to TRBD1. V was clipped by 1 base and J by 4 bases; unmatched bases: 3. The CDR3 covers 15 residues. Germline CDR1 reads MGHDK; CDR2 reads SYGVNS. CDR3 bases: TGTGCCAGCAGTGAATTAGGACAGGGGGCTTACGAGCAGTACTTC. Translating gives CASSELGQGAYEQYF.

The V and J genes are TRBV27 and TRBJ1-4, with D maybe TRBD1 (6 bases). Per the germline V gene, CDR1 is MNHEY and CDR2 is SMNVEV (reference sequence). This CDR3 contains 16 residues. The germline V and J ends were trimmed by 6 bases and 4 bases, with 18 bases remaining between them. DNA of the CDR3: TGTGCCAGCAGCAAGGGTAGCGGGGGCGGTAATGAAAAACTGTTTTTT. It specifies CASSKGSGGGNEKLFF.

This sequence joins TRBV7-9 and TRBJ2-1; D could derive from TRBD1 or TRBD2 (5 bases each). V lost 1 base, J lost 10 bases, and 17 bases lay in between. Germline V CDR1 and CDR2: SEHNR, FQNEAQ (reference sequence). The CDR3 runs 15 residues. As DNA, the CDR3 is TGTGCCAGCAGCTTAGAGGGACGACTGGGCGGAGAGCAGTTCTTC. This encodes CASSLEGRLGGEQFF. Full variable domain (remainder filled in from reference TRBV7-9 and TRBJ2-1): DTGVSQNPRHKITKRGQNVTFRCDPISEHNRLYWYRQTLGQGPEFLTYFQNEAQLEKSRLLSDRFSAERPKGSFSTLEIQRTEQGDSAMYLCASSLEGRLGGEQFFGPGTRLTVL.

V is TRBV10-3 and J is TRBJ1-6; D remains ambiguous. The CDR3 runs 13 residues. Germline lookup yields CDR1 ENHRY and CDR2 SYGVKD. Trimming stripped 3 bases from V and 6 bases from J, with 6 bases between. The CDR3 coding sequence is TGTGCCATCAGTGATGAAGCTAATTCACCCCTCCACTTT. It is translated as CAISDEANSPLHF.

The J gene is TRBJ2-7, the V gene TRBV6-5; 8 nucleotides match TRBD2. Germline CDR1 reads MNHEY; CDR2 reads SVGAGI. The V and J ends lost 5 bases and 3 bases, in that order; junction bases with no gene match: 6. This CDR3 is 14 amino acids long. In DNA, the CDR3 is TGTGCCAGCAGTCCAGCGGGGGTCTACTACGAGCAGTACTTC. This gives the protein CASSPAGVYYEQYF.

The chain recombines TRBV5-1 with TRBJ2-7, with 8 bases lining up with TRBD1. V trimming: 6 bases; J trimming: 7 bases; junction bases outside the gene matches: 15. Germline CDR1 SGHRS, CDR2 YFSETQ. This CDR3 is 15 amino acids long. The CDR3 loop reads CASTYLGTGGSEQYF. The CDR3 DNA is TGCGCCAGCACATATCTCGGGACAGGTGGTTCGGAGCAGTACTTC.